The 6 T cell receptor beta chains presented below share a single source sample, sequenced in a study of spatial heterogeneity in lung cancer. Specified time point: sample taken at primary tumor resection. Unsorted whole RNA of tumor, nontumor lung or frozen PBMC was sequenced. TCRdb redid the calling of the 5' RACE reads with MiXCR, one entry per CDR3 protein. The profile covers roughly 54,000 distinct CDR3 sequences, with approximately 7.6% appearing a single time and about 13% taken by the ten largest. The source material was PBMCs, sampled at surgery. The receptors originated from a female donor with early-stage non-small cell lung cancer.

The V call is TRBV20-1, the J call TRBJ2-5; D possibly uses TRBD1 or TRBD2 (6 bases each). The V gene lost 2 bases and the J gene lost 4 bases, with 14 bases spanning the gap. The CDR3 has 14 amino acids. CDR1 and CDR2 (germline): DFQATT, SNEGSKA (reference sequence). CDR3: CSARLGGAGETQYF. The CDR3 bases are TGCAGTGCTAGACTGGGGGGCGCAGGAGAGACCCAGTACTTC.

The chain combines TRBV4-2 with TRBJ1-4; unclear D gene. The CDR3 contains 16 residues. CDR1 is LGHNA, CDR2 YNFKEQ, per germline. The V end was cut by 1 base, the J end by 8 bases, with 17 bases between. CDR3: CASSQVPKGVGEKLFF. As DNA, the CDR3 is TGTGCCAGCAGCCAAGTTCCGAAGGGAGTCGGAGAAAAACTGTTTTTT.

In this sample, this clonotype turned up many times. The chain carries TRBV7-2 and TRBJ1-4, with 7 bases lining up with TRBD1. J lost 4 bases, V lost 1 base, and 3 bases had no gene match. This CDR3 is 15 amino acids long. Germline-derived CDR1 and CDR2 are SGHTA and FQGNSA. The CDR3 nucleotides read TGTGCCAGCAGCTTAGACAGGGGTGGTAATGAAAAACTGTTTTTT. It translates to CASSLDRGGNEKLFF.

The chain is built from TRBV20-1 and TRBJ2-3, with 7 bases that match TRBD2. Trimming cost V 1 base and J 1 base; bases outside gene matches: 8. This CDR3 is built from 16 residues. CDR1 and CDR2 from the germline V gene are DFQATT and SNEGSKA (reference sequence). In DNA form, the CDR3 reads TGCAGTGCTAGAGCCCGGCGGGAGACCGGCACAGATACGCAGTATTTT. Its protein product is CSARARRETGTDTQYF.

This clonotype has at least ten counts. The CDR3, as DNA: TGTGCCAGCAGCACAGATTGGGGGGCCTATGGCTACACCTTC. It is translated as CASSTDWGAYGYTF. The chain employs TRBV7-9 and TRBJ1-2; TRBD1 might be the D (6 bases). Germline CDR1 is SEHNR and CDR2 is FQNEAQ (reference sequence). V lost 5 bases to trimming and J lost 4 bases, with 14 bases between them. CDR3 size: 14 residues. The full variable domain, in which reference TRBV7-9 and TRBJ1-2 provide the parts outside the CDR3, is DTGVSQNPRHKITKRGQNVTFRCDPISEHNRLYWYRQTLGQGPEFLTYFQNEAQLEKSRLLSDRFSAERPKGSFSTLEIQRTEQGDSAMYLCASSTDWGAYGYTFGSGTRLTVV.

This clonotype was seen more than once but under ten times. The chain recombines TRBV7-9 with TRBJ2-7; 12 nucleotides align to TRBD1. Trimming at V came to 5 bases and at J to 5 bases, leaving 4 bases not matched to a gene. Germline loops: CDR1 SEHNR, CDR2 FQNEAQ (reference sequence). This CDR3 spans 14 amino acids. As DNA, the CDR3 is TGTGCCAGCAGCCCGGGACAGGGGGCGGACGAGCAGTACTTC. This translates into CASSPGQGADEQYF.